A single sample is the source of the 13 T cell receptor beta chains below, sequenced in a study of T cells in Graves' hyperthyroidism and ophthalmopathy. Amplification yielded TCR beta CDR3 regions, with RNA transcripts as the source. An initial round of RT-PCR targeting the TCR CDR3 relied on the HTBI primer set. TCRdb recomputed calls from the multiplex PCR reads with MiXCR, one row per CDR3 protein. The profile covers about 400,000 distinct CDR3 sequences, with roughly 15% appearing a single time and roughly 21% taken by the ten largest. Material for sequencing was blood. Source of these receptors: a woman under 40 with Graves' ophthalmopathy.

The chain joins TRBV14 to TRBJ2-3, with D hard to call. Germline V gives CDR1 SGHDN, CDR2 FVKESK. This CDR3 spans 13 amino acids. The V end was cut by 5 bases, the J end by 6 bases, with 12 bases between. CDR3 loop: CASSFRPLDTQYF. The CDR3 bases are TGTGCCAGCAGCTTCCGACCCCTCGATACGCAGTATTTT. Together with reference TRBV14 and TRBJ2-3, the CDR3 gives the full variable domain: EAGVTQFPSHSVIEKGQTVTLRCDPISGHDNLYWYRRVMGKEIKFLLHFVKESKQDESGMPNNRFLAERTGGTYSTLKVQPAELEDSGVYFCASSFRPLDTQYFGPGTRLTVL.

The genes are TRBV5-8 and TRBJ1-4, with D uncertain. Trimming left V 2 bases short and J 4 bases short, with 12 bases between. The CDR3 contains 15 residues. Germline assignment: CDR1 SGHTS and CDR2 YDEGEE. CDR3: CASSFVFQINEKLFF. For the CDR3, the DNA is TGTGCCAGCAGCTTTGTTTTCCAGATTAATGAAAAACTGTTTTTT.

This clonotype was observed at least ten times. The V and J genes are TRBV7-9 and TRBJ2-7; 7 nucleotides agree with TRBD1. The CDR3 loop spans 15 amino acids. The J segment lost 5 bases and the V segment lost 4 bases, leaving 11 bases of the junction unmatched. The germline V gene encodes CDR1 SEHNR and CDR2 FQNEAQ (reference sequence). In DNA, the CDR3 is TGTGCCAGCAGCTCGCCCACGACAGGGAATCACGAGCAGTACTTC. Its translation is CASSSPTTGNHEQYF.

This clonotype came up many times. The gene calls are TRBV28 and TRBJ1-6; tentative D call: TRBD1 (5 bases). The CDR3 contains 18 residues. With 2 bases removed from V and 0 bases from J, the gap between germline ends came to 14 bases. Germline CDR1 and CDR2: MDHEN and SYDVKM. CDR3: CASSLTGRSSSYNSPLHF. The CDR3 nucleotides are TGTGCCAGCAGTTTAACAGGCCGAAGTAGCTCCTATAATTCACCCCTCCACTTT.

This clonotype was counted at least ten times. The chain uses TRBV20-1 and TRBJ2-7; 9 bases line up with TRBD1. V lost 0 bases and J lost 2; bases outside the gene matches: 5. The CDR3 is made up of 15 amino acids. Germline V gives CDR1 DFQATT, CDR2 SNEGSKA (reference sequence). The CDR3 region is CSARDGTGGTYEQYF. CDR3 DNA sequence: TGCAGTGCTAGAGATGGAACAGGGGGCACCTACGAGCAGTACTTC.

This clonotype showed up many times. The rearrangement uses TRBV28 and TRBJ1-6; tentative D call: TRBD1 (5 bases). Trimming removed 2 bases at V and 11 bases at J, with 19 bases between. The germline V gene encodes CDR1 MDHEN and CDR2 SYDVKM. This CDR3 region has 16 residues. The DNA of the CDR3 is TGTGCCAGCAGTTTAAAGATCGGACACCCCGATGCACCCCTCCACTTT. Translating it yields CASSLKIGHPDAPLHF.

This clonotype has at least ten counts. The chain combines TRBV30 with TRBJ1-3; tentatively, D is TRBD1 (5 bases). Germline CDR1 and CDR2: GTSNPN and SVGIG (reference sequence). V was cut by 3 bases and J by 0 bases, with 9 bases left in between. The CDR3 runs to 14 residues. The CDR3 nucleotides read TGTGCCTGGAGGGAGGGGTTCTCTGGAAACACCATATATTTT. As protein: CAWREGFSGNTIYF.

The rearrangement joins TRBV6-2 or TRBV6-3 to TRBJ2-1, with 7 bases identical to TRBD2. The trim removed 0 bases at V and 12 bases at J, leaving 8 bases unmatched. The CDR3 totals 14 residues. Germline assignment: CDR1 MNHEY and CDR2 SVGEGT. CDR3 region: CASSYSAGVYGQFF. For the CDR3, the DNA is TGTGCCAGCAGTTACTCTGCGGGAGTATACGGGCAGTTCTTC.

Turning to this clonotype: Germline and junction disagree at one end, which may indicate a read error. The chain couples TRBV2 to TRBJ1-6; unclear D gene. CDR3 size: 13 residues. Germline assignment: CDR1 SNHLY and CDR2 FYNNEI. For the CDR3, the DNA is TGTGCCAGCAGTGAAGTTCAGAATTCACCCCTCAACTTT. Translating it yields CASSEVQNSPLNF.

Regarding this clonotype: One base away lies a much larger clone, so this may be a sequencing read error. The chain uses TRBV11-3 and TRBJ2-3, with a tentative D call TRBD1 (5 bases). The V gene's germline CDR1 is SGHNT and CDR2 YENEEA. The CDR3 has 12 amino acids. The CDR3, as DNA: TGTGCCGGCAGCCGACAGTTAGATACGCAGTATTTT. It encodes CAGSRQLDTQYF.

The chain has TRBV9 and TRBJ2-2; 7 nucleotides match TRBD2. Trimming removed 0 bases from V and 7 bases from J; junction bases left unmatched: 12. The germline V gene has CDR1 SGDLS and CDR2 YYNGEE. The CDR3 loop spans 17 amino acids. CDR3 loop: CASSVDGGGVISGELFF. Written as DNA, the CDR3 is TGTGCCAGCAGCGTAGATGGGGGGGGGGTCATCAGCGGGGAGCTGTTTTTT.

This chain joins TRBV28 and TRBJ2-1; D perhaps matches TRBD1 (5 bases). Between the trimmed V and J ends, which lost 5 bases and 2 bases, there was a span of 13 bases. This CDR3 comprises 15 residues. CDR1 is MDHEN, CDR2 SYDVKM, per germline. The CDR3 is CASSEQGSPYNEQFF. Written as DNA, the CDR3 is TGTGCCAGCAGTGAGCAGGGCTCCCCCTACAATGAGCAGTTCTTC.

Of note for this clonotype: The junction shows a germline mismatch at one end, possibly a read error. V and J are TRBV12-3 or TRBV12-4 and TRBJ1-6; possibly TRBD1 for D (6 bases). The CDR3 sequence is 15 residues long. CDR3 residues: CASTLSGHYNSPLHF. DNA of the CDR3: TGTGCCAGCACTTTATCGGGACATTATAATTCACCCCTCCACTTT.